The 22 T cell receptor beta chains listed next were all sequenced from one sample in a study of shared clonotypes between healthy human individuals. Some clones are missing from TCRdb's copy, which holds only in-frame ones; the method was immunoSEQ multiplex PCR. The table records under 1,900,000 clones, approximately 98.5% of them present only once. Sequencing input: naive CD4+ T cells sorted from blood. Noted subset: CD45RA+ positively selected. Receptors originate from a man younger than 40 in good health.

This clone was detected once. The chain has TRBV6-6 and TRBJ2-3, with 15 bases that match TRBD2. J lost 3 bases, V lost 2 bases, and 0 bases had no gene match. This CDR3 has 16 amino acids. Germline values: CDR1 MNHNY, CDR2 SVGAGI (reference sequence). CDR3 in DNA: TGTGCCAGCAGTTACGGGACTAGCGGGGGGACAGATACGCAGTATTTT. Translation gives CASSYGTSGGTDTQYF.

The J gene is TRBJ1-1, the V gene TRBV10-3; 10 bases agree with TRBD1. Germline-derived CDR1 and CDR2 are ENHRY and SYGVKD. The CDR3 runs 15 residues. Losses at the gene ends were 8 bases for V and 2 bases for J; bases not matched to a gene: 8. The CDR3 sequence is CAIGGTGAGNTEAFF. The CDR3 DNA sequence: TGTGCCATCGGCGGGACAGGGGCGGGAAACACTGAAGCTTTCTTT.

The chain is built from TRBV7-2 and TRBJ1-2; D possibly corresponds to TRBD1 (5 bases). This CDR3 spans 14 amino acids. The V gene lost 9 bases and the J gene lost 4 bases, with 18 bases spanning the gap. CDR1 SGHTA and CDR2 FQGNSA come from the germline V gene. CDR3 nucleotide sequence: TGTGCCAGAGACCAACGGGCCAGGGCCTATGGCTACACCTTC. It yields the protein CARDQRARAYGYTF.

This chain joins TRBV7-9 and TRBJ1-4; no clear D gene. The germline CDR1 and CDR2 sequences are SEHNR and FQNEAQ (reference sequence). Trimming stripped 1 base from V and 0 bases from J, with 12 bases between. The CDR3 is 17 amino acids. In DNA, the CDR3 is TGTGCCAGCAGCTTAGATTTCGGCGTTGCAACTAATGAAAAACTGTTTTTT. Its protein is CASSLDFGVATNEKLFF.

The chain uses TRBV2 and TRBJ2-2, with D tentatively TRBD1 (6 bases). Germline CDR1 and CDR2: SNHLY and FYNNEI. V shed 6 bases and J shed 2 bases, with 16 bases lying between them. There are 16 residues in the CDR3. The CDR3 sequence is CASREYRAPNTGELFF. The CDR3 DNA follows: TGTGCCAGCAGGGAGTACAGGGCTCCTAACACCGGGGAGCTGTTTTTT.

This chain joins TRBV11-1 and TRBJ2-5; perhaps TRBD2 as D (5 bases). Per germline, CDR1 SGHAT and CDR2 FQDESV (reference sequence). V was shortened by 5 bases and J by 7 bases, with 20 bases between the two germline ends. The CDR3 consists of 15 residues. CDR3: CASSISFGRRGTQYF. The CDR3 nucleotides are TGTGCCAGCAGCATCAGCTTTGGGCGCCGGGGGACCCAGTACTTC.

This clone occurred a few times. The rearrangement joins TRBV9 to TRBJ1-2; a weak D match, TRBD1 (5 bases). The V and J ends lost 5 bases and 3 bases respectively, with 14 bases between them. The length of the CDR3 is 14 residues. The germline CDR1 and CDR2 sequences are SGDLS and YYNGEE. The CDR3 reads CASSFGGTDYGYTF. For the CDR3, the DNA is TGTGCCAGCAGTTTTGGGGGGACGGACTATGGCTACACCTTC.

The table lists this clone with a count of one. The CDR3 DNA sequence: TGTGCCACCAGCAGAGAAGAGGTGCCCAAAAACATTCAGTACTTC. This sequence encodes CATSREEVPKNIQYF. The chain uses TRBV15 and TRBJ2-4, with no clear D. The CDR3 extends over 15 amino acids. V was clipped by 0 bases and J by 2 bases, with 8 bases between them. CDR1 LNHNV and CDR2 YYDKDF come from the germline V gene (reference sequence).

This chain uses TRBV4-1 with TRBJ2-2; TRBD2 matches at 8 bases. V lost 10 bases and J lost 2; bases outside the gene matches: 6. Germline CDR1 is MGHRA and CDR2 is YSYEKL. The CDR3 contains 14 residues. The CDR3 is CATLSGSNTGELFF. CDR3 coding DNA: TGCGCCACTCTGAGCGGGAGCAACACCGGGGAGCTGTTTTTT.

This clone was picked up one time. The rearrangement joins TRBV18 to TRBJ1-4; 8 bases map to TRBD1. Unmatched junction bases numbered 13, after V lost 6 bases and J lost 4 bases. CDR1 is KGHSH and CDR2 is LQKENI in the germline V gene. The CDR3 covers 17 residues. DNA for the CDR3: TGTGCCAGCTCTATAATAGCGCTGACAGGGGTTAATGAAAAACTGTTTTTT. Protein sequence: CASSIIALTGVNEKLFF.

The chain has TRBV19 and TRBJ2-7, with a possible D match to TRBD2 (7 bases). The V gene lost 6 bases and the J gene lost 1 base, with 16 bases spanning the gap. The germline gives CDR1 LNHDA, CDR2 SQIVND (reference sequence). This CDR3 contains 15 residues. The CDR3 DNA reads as TGTGCCAGTAGAGGAACAGGGAGGGGTTCCTACGAGCAGTACTTC. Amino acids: CASRGTGRGSYEQYF.

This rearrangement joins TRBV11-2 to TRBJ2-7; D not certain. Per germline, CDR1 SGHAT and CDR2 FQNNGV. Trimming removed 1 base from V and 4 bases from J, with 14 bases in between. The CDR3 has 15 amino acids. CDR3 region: CASSLVLEAVYEQYF. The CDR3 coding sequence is TGTGCCAGCAGCTTAGTGCTAGAAGCTGTTTACGAGCAGTACTTC.

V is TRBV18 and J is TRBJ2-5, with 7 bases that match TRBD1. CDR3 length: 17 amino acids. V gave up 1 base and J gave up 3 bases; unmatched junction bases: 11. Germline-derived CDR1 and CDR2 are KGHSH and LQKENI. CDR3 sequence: CASSPRRDSWGKETQYF. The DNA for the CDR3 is TGTGCCAGCTCACCACGTAGGGACAGTTGGGGGAAAGAGACCCAGTACTTC.

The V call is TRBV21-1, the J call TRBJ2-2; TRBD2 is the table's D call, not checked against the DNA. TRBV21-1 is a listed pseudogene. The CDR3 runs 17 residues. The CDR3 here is CASSKARRETNTGELFF. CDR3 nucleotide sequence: TGTGCCAGCAGCAAAGCGCGGAGGGAAACGAACACCGGGGAGCTGTTTTTT.

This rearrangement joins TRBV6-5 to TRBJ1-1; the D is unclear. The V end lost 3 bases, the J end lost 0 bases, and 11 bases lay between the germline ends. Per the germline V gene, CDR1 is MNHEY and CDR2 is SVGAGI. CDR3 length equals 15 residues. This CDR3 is CASSYFQEMNTEAFF. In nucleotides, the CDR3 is TGTGCCAGCAGTTATTTCCAGGAGATGAACACTGAAGCTTTCTTT.

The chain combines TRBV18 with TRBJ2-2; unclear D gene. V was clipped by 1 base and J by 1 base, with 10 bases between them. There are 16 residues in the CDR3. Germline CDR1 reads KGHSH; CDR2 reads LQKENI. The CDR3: CASSPLAGKNTGELFF. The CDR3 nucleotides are TGTGCCAGCTCACCACTCGCTGGGAAGAACACCGGGGAGCTGTTTTTT.

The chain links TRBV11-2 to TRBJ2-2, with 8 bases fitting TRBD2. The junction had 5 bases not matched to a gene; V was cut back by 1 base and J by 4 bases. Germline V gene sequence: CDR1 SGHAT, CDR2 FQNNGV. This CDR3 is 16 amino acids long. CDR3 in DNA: TGTGCCAGCAGCTTAGTTAAAGCGGGAGTCACCGGGGAGCTGTTTTTT. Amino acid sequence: CASSLVKAGVTGELFF. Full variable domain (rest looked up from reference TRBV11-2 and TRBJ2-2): EAGVAQSPRYKIIEKRQSVAFWCNPISGHATLYWYQQILGQGPKLLIQFQNNGVVDDSQLPKDRFSAERLKGVDSTLKIQPAKLEDSAVYLCASSLVKAGVTGELFFGEGSRLTVL.

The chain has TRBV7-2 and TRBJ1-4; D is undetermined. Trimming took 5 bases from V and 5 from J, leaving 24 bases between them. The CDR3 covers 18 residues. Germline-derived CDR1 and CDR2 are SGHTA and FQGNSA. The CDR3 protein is CASSVRPDPISKNEKLFF. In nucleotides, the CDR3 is TGTGCCAGCAGCGTCCGGCCTGACCCCATCTCCAAAAATGAAAAACTGTTTTTT.

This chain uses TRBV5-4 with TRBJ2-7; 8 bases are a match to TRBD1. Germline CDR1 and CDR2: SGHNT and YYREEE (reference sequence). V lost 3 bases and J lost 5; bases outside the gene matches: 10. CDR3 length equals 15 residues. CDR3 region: CASSSPGQGFHEQYF. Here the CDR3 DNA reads TGTGCCAGCAGCTCGCCCGGACAGGGCTTCCACGAGCAGTACTTC.

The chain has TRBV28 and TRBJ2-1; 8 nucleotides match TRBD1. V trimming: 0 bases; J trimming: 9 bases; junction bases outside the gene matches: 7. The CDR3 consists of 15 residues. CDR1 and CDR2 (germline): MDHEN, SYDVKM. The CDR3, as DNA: TGTGCCAGCAGTTTATGGCAGGGGGCGCCGATTGAGCAGTTCTTC. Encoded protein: CASSLWQGAPIEQFF. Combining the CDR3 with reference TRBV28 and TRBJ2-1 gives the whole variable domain DVKVTQSSRYLVKRTGEKVFLECVQDMDHENMFWYRQDPGLGLRLIYFSYDVKMKEKGDIPEGYSVSREKKERFSLILESASTNQTSMYLCASSLWQGAPIEQFFGPGTRLTVL.

In DNA, the CDR3 is TGTGCCAGCAGTCAACCCATTAACTATGGCTACACCTTC. Its protein is CASSQPINYGYTF. This chain uses TRBV6-6 with TRBJ1-2; D remains unclear. CDR3 length: 13 residues. Germline CDR1 reads MNHNY; CDR2 reads SVGAGI (reference sequence). With 5 bases removed from V and 1 base from J, the gap between germline ends came to 8 bases.

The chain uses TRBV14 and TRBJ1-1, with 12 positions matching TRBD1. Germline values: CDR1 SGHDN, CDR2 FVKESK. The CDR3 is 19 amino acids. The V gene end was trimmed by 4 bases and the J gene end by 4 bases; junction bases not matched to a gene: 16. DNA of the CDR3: TGTGCCAGCAGCCCGCGTTGGGAGGGACAGGGGGCGCCGGGCACTGAAGCTTTCTTT. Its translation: CASSPRWEGQGAPGTEAFF.